Listed below are T cell receptor beta chains from one sample, sequenced in a study of OX40 agonist ivuxolimab in advanced cancers. Sequenced by immunoSEQ multiplex PCR; TCRdb stores in-frame clones only, minus some. The repertoire holds about 48,000 clones, 79% seen once, with around 1.9% in the top ten. Material: CD4+ or CD8+ T cells sorted from blood, obtained in a trial of the OX40 agonist ivuxolimab. Receptors originate from an adult with an advanced solid tumor such as melanoma, head and neck, liver or kidney cancer. Each CDR3 is given with its conserved first and last residue. Fields, in order: V gene, J gene, clone size, D gene, CDR3 protein, CDR3 DNA. The D gene is left open where the match is weak. Clone sizes are given selectively: once, few, many, or a class where the clone is expanded.

TRBV10-2	TRBJ2-1	-	TRBD2	CASSEVASGSGEQFF	TGCGCCAGCAGTGAGGTGGCTAGCGGGAGTGGGGAGCAGTTCTTC
TRBV5-1	TRBJ1-1	-	-	CASSLVGGAEAFF	TGCGCCAGCAGCTTGGTCGGGGGGGCTGAAGCTTTCTTT
TRBV7-9	TRBJ1-5	-	TRBD1	CASSSMGQGGQPQHF	TGTGCCAGCAGCTCAATGGGACAGGGGGGCCAGCCCCAGCATTTT
TRBV10-1	TRBJ2-2	-	TRBD2	CASRSSGSDTGELFF	TGCGCCAGCAGGTCTAGCGGGAGCGACACCGGGGAGCTGTTTTTT
TRBV6-1	TRBJ1-2	-	TRBD1	CASSKLQGAHNGYTF	TGTGCCAGCAGTAAGCTACAGGGGGCGCATAATGGCTACACCTTC
TRBV2	TRBJ1-2	few	-	CASSESGANYGYTF	TGTGCCAGCAGTGAGTCGGGAGCTAACTATGGCTACACCTTC
TRBV10-3	TRBJ1-2	-	-	CAISESSELLRGYTF	TGTGCCATCAGTGAGTCGTCCGAGCTTCTGCGGGGCTACACCTTC
TRBV7-2	TRBJ1-2	-	TRBD1	CASSLDRRINYGYTF	TGTGCCAGCAGCTTGGACAGGCGGATTAACTATGGCTACACCTTC
TRBV7-9	TRBJ2-2	-	-	CASSPQSLRTGELFF	TGTGCCAGCAGCCCTCAATCTCTCAGAACCGGGGAGCTGTTTTTT
TRBV11-2	TRBJ2-7	once	-	CASTDMRGNSYEQYF	TGTGCCAGCACCGACATGAGGGGGAACTCCTACGAGCAGTACTTC